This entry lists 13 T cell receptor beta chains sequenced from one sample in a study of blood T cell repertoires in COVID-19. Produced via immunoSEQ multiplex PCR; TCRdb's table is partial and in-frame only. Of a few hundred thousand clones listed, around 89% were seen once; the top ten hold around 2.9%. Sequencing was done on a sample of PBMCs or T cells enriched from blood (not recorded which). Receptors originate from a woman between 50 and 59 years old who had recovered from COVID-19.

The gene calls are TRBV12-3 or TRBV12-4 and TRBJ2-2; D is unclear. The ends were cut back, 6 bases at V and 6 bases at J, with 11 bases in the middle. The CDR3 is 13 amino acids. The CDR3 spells CASRLEWAGELFF. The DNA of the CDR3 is TGTGCCAGCAGGCTAGAGTGGGCCGGGGAGCTGTTTTTT.

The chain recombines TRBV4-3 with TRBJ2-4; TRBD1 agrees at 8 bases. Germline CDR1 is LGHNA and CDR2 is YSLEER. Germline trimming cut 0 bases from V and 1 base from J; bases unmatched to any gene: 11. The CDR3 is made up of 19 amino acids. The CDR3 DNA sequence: TGCGCCAGCAGCCAAGAAGGGGTACGGGACAGGAGTGCCAAAAACATTCAGTACTTC. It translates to CASSQEGVRDRSAKNIQYF.

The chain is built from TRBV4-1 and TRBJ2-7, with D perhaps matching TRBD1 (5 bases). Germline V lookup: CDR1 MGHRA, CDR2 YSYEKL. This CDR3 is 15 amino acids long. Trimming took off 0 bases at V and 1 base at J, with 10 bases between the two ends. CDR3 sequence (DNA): TGCGCCAGCAGCCAAGATAAGGCAGGGTCCTACGAGCAGTACTTC. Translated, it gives CASSQDKAGSYEQYF.

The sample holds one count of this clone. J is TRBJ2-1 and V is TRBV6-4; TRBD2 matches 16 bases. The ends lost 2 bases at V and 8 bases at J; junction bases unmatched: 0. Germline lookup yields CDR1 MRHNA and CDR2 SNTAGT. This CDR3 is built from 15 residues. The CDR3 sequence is CASSDGTSGRDEQFF. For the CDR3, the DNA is TGTGCCAGCAGTGACGGGACTAGCGGGAGGGATGAGCAGTTCTTC.

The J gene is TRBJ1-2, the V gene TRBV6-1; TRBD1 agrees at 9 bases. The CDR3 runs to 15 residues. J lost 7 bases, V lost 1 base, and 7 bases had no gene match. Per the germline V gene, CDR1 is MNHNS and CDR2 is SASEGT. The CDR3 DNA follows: TGTGCCAGCAGTGAAGTTGACCGGGACAGGGTTGGCTACACCTTC. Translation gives CASSEVDRDRVGYTF.

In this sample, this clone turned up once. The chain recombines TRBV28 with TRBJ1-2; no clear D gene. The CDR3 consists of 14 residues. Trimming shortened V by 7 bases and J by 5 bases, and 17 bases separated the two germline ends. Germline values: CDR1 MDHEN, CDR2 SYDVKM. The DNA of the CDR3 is TGTGCCAGCAACGCGGGGAGTACTGCGTATGGCTACACCTTC. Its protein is CASNAGSTAYGYTF.

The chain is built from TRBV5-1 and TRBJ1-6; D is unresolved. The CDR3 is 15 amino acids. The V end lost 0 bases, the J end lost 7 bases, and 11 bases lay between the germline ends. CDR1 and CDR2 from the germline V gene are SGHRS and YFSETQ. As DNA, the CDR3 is TGCGCCAGCAGCTTGGGCCGGGTAGCCAATTCACCCCTCCACTTT. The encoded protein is CASSLGRVANSPLHF. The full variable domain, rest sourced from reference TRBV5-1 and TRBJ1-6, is KAGVTQTPRYLIKTRGQQVTLSCSPISGHRSVSWYQQTPGQGLQFLFEYFSETQRNKGNFPGRFSGRQFSNSRSEMNVSTLELGDSALYLCASSLGRVANSPLHFGNGTRLTVT.

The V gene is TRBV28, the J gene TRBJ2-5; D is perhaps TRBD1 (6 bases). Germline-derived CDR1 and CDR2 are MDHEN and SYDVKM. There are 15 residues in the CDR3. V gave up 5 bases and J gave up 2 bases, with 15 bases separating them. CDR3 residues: CASSPGTGTQETQYF. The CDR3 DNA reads TGTGCCAGCAGTCCGGGAACAGGGACACAAGAGACCCAGTACTTC.

The CDR3 coding sequence is TGTGCCACCAGTGACGCCGACAGGGTCGATGGCTACACCTTC. Translating it yields CATSDADRVDGYTF. The chain links TRBV24-1 to TRBJ1-2; 7 bases are shared with TRBD1. Germline loops: CDR1 KGHDR, CDR2 SFDVKD. Trimming removed 4 bases from V and 6 bases from J; junction bases left unmatched: 7. The length of the CDR3 is 14 residues.

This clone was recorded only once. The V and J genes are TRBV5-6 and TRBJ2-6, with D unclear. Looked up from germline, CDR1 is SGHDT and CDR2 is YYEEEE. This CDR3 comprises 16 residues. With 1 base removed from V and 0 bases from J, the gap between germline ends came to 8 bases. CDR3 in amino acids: CASSLYSISGANVLTF. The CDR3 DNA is TGTGCCAGCAGCTTGTACAGTATCTCTGGGGCCAACGTCCTGACTTTC.

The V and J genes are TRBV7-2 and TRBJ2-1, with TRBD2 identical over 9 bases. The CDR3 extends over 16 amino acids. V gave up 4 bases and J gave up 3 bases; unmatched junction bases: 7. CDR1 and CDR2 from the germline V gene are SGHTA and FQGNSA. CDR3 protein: CASSSNSGSLYNEQFF. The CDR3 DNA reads TGTGCCAGCAGCTCCAATAGCGGGAGTCTCTACAATGAGCAGTTCTTC.

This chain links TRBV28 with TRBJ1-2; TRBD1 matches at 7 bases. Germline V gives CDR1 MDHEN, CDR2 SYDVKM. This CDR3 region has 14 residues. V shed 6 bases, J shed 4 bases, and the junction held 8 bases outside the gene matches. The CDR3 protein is CASRATGAAYGYTF. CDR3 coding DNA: TGTGCCAGCAGAGCTACAGGGGCGGCCTATGGCTACACCTTC.

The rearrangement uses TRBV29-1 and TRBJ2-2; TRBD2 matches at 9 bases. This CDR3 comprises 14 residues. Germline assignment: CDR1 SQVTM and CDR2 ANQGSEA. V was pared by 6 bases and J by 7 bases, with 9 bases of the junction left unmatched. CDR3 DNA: TGCAGCGTCCGGGCGATTAGCGGGAGCGGGGAGCTGTTTTTT. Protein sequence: CSVRAISGSGELFF.